The T cell receptor beta chain under discussion was sequenced for a study of blood T cell repertoires in COVID-19. Germline lookup yields CDR1 KGHSH and CDR2 LQKENI. The germline V and J ends were trimmed by 5 bases and 12 bases, with 17 bases remaining between them. This CDR3 has 13 residues. Assay: immunoSEQ multiplex PCR; the TCRdb copy retains only in-frame clones and omits some. The sample includes 100,000 or so clones, 55% to 75% of them seen just once. The receptor was derived from a woman over 75 with acute or convalescent COVID-19. This sequence joins TRBV18 and TRBJ2-1; D might be TRBD2 (6 bases). Sequenced input: peripheral blood. The CDR3 DNA is TGTGCCAGCTCAGCGGGGCCCCTCTCGGGGCAGTTCTTC. Its protein is CASSAGPLSGQFF.